The next 18 T cell receptor beta chains were all read from a single sample in a study of blood T cell repertoires in COVID-19. Assay used: immunoSEQ multiplex PCR; TCRdb lists only in-frame clones, some missing. The sample carries 120,000 or so clones, around 80% recorded once. Sequencing input: peripheral blood. These receptors were obtained from a man between 65 and 85 years old with acute or convalescent COVID-19.

This clone appeared once. This rearrangement joins TRBV6-5 to TRBJ2-7; D may be TRBD1 (5 bases). The CDR3 loop spans 14 amino acids. Between the trimmed V and J ends, which lost 0 bases and 4 bases, there was a span of 10 bases. Germline CDR1 MNHEY, CDR2 SVGAGI. CDR3 sequence: CASSYSSRGYEQYF. Written as DNA, the CDR3 is TGTGCCAGCAGTTACTCGAGTAGGGGTTACGAGCAGTACTTC.

The V and J genes are TRBV13 and TRBJ1-3; D ambiguous. The CDR3 spans 18 residues. V was cut by 1 base and J by 0 bases, with 16 bases left in between. CDR1 and CDR2 from the germline V gene are PRHDT and FYEKMQ (reference sequence). The CDR3 coding sequence is TGTGCCAGCAGCTTAGTGGTTTGGAGAGATTCCTCTGGAAACACCATATATTTT. Residues: CASSLVVWRDSSGNTIYF.

The rearrangement joins TRBV6-4 to TRBJ2-6; 11 bases map to TRBD2. The germline gives CDR1 MRHNA, CDR2 SNTAGT. With V trimmed by 4 bases and J by 1 base, 3 bases remained unmatched. The CDR3 has 17 residues. The CDR3 sequence: CASSVASGGSGANVLTF. The CDR3 DNA sequence: TGTGCCAGCAGTGTCGCTAGCGGGGGGTCTGGGGCCAACGTCCTGACTTTC.

This sequence joins TRBV10-1 and TRBJ1-1; TRBD1 matches at 7 bases. Unmatched junction bases numbered 14, after V lost 11 bases and J lost 8 bases. The CDR3 consists of 13 residues. Germline values: CDR1 WNHNN, CDR2 SYGVQD (reference sequence). The CDR3 is CARVRGFRCEAFF. The CDR3 nucleotides are TGCGCCCGGGTCAGGGGGTTCAGATGCGAAGCTTTCTTT.

This chain connects TRBV10-3 to TRBJ1-2, with D uncertain. V lost 3 bases, J lost 4 bases, and 12 bases lay in between. The CDR3 has 14 amino acids. From germline, CDR1 is ENHRY and CDR2 SYGVKD. The CDR3 DNA reads TGTGCCATCAGTGAATCGGGAACTAGCTATGGCTACACCTTC. Protein product: CAISESGTSYGYTF.

This clone has just one count. As DNA, the CDR3 is TGTGCCAGCAGCTTATGGGGACAGGGAAGCACTGAAGCTTTCTTT. It yields the protein CASSLWGQGSTEAFF. The chain links TRBV7-2 to TRBJ1-1, with 9 bases identical to TRBD1. After removal of 2 bases from V and 4 bases from J, the junction contained 5 bases not matched to a gene. This CDR3 region has 15 residues. CDR1 is SGHTA, CDR2 FQGNSA, per germline.

This rearrangement joins TRBV5-1 to TRBJ2-7, with 9 bases lining up with TRBD2. V lost 5 bases to trimming and J lost 4 bases; unmatched junction nucleotides: 10. The CDR3 has 15 amino acids. Germline V gene data show CDR1 as SGHRS and CDR2 as YFSETQ. The chain's CDR3 is CASSRGGAEEYEQYF. In DNA, the CDR3 is TGCGCCAGCAGTCGCGGGGGGGCCGAGGAGTACGAGCAGTACTTC.

The chain couples TRBV5-1 to TRBJ2-2; D is perhaps TRBD2 (6 bases). The V end was cut by 6 bases, the J end by 4 bases, with 19 bases between. The V gene's germline CDR1 is SGHRS and CDR2 YFSETQ. The CDR3 consists of 16 residues. CDR3 nucleotide sequence: TGCGCCAGCAAAGTGGAGGGCCTCTTTGGCACCGGGGAGCTGTTTTTT. It yields the protein CASKVEGLFGTGELFF.

The genes are TRBV6-5 and TRBJ1-1; D perhaps matches TRBD1 (6 bases). Trimming cost V 0 bases and J 11 bases, with 10 bases left between them. CDR1 MNHEY and CDR2 SVGAGI come from the germline V gene. The CDR3 has 12 residues. The CDR3 DNA is TGTGCCAGCAGTTACTCTGGGGGCTCGGCTTTCTTT. It encodes CASSYSGGSAFF.

The gene calls are TRBV4-1 and TRBJ2-1; D unclear. Germline values: CDR1 MGHRA, CDR2 YSYEKL. V lost 1 base and J 2 bases, leaving 12 bases between the germline ends. The CDR3 loop spans 16 amino acids. The CDR3 loop reads CASSQVDMIAYNEQFF. Here the CDR3 DNA reads TGCGCCAGCAGCCAAGTCGACATGATCGCCTACAATGAGCAGTTCTTC.

The chain uses TRBV5-4 and TRBJ1-1; TRBD1 is a possible D gene (6 bases). V gave up 5 bases and J gave up 1 base, with 15 bases separating them. The germline V gene has CDR1 SGHNT and CDR2 YYREEE (reference sequence). The CDR3 sequence is 15 residues long. CDR3 coding DNA: TGTGCCAGCAGAAACGCAAAGACAGGGAACACTGAAGCTTTCTTT. This sequence encodes CASRNAKTGNTEAFF. The full variable domain, in which reference TRBV5-4 and TRBJ1-1 provide the parts outside the CDR3, is ETGVTQSPTHLIKTRGQQVTLRCSSQSGHNTVSWYQQALGQGPQFIFQYYREEENGRGNFPPRFSGLQFPNYSSELNVNALELDDSALYLCASRNAKTGNTEAFFGQGTRLTVV.

The CDR3 nucleotides read TGCAGTGCCAACTCTTATGGCTACACCTTC. Encoded protein: CSANSYGYTF. The chain uses TRBV20-1 and TRBJ1-2; D is unresolved. V was shortened by 6 bases and J by 5 bases, with 7 bases between the two germline ends. The CDR3 spans 10 residues. CDR1 and CDR2 (germline): DFQATT, SNEGSKA (reference sequence).

The gene calls are TRBV5-1 and TRBJ1-5; D gene unclear. The CDR3 has 13 amino acids. The germline V gene has CDR1 SGHRS and CDR2 YFSETQ. V lost 0 bases to trimming and J lost 4 bases, with 5 bases between them. CDR3 coding DNA: TGCGCCAGCAGCTTGGGACAAAATCAGCCCCAGCATTTT. Translating it yields CASSLGQNQPQHF.

This clone was counted only a few times. The chain recombines TRBV10-3 with TRBJ2-7; the match to TRBD1 covers 10 bases. Unmatched junction bases numbered 6, after V lost 4 bases and J lost 6 bases. The CDR3 extends over 14 amino acids. Germline V gene lookup returns CDR1 ENHRY and CDR2 SYGVKD. The CDR3 is CAISGGDRGSEQYF. The CDR3 DNA reads TGTGCCATCAGTGGGGGGGACAGGGGTAGCGAGCAGTACTTC.

J is TRBJ1-1 and V is TRBV10-2, with D maybe TRBD1 (6 bases). Trimming removed 8 bases from V and 4 bases from J, with 17 bases in between. This CDR3 comprises 14 residues. The germline V gene encodes CDR1 WSHSY and CDR2 SAAADI. The DNA for the CDR3 is TGCGCCAGCCAGACAGGCGAGGGTGGCACTGAAGCTTTCTTT. The encoded protein is CASQTGEGGTEAFF.

V is TRBV5-1 and J is TRBJ2-7, with TRBD1 matching over 12 bases. Trimming at V came to 3 bases and at J to 4 bases, leaving 2 bases not matched to a gene. The CDR3 length is 14 residues. Germline CDR1 is SGHRS and CDR2 is YFSETQ. The CDR3 is CASSWGQGAYEQYF. Here the CDR3 DNA reads TGCGCCAGCAGCTGGGGACAGGGGGCATACGAGCAGTACTTC.

The sample holds a few counts of this clone. This chain connects TRBV28 to TRBJ1-2; tentatively, D is TRBD1 (5 bases). This CDR3 region has 12 residues. Trimming took 5 bases from V and 8 from J, leaving 12 bases between them. Germline V gives CDR1 MDHEN, CDR2 SYDVKM. CDR3 DNA: TGTGCCAGCAGTCCAGGGTGGTGGGGCTACACCTTC. It specifies CASSPGWWGYTF.

This sequence joins TRBV4-1 and TRBJ2-7; D possibly corresponds to TRBD1 (5 bases). V was shortened by 4 bases and J by 4 bases, with 8 bases between the two germline ends. The CDR3 is 12 amino acids. Germline V gives CDR1 MGHRA, CDR2 YSYEKL. The CDR3 is CASSPSGYEQYF. The CDR3 DNA reads as TGCGCCAGCAGCCCTTCAGGGTACGAGCAGTACTTC.